This is a list of T cell receptor beta chains from one sample in a study of molecular identifiers for immune sequencing clone quantification. One entry per CDR3 protein, called by TCRdb with MiXCR from the PCR reads. The sample comprises around 70,000 distinct CDR3 sequences, about 18% of which are singletons, and less than 2% rests with the top ten. Sequencing was done on a sample of naive CD8+ T cells from blood, with Jurkat cell RNA spiked in. These TCRs come from a human donor in good health. Some libraries in this study had Jurkat cell RNA spiked in. Both conserved end residues are part of each CDR3. The D gene is left open where the match is weak. Size is omitted from some rows. Given values are once, few, many or a class for expanded clones.

d_call: TRBD2
clone_size: -
j_call: TRBJ2-1
v_call: TRBV4-2
cdr3_aa: CASSQEQTGTSAYNEQFF
cdr3_nt: TGTGCCAGCAGCCAGGAGCAAACCGGGACTAGCGCTTACAATGAGCAGTTCTTC

d_call: -
clone_size: many
j_call: TRBJ2-3
v_call: TRBV12-3/TRBV12-4
cdr3_aa: CATYTSSLGPDTQYF
cdr3_nt: TGTGCCACCTATACTAGTTCGCTTGGTCCAGATACGCAGTATTTT

d_call: -
clone_size: many
j_call: TRBJ1-5
v_call: TRBV28
cdr3_aa: CASTQFSGGQPQHF
cdr3_nt: TGTGCCAGCACCCAATTCTCCGGGGGTCAGCCCCAGCATTTT

d_call: -
clone_size: many
j_call: TRBJ1-5
v_call: TRBV19
cdr3_aa: CASSILHISNQPQHF
cdr3_nt: TGTGCCAGTAGTATCTTACACATTAGCAATCAGCCCCAGCATTTT

d_call: -
clone_size: -
j_call: TRBJ2-3
v_call: TRBV4-3
cdr3_aa: CASSQDRVGDDTQYF
cdr3_nt: TGCGCCAGCAGCCAAGATAGGGTGGGCGACGATACGCAGTATTTT

d_call: -
clone_size: many
j_call: TRBJ2-7
v_call: TRBV4-1
cdr3_aa: CASSHGASVAYEQYF
cdr3_nt: TGCGCCAGCAGCCATGGTGCTAGCGTAGCCTACGAGCAGTACTTC

d_call: -
clone_size: -
j_call: TRBJ2-4
v_call: TRBV7-9
cdr3_aa: CASSFFDNFRQSKNIQYF
cdr3_nt: TGTGCCAGCAGCTTTTTCGATAATTTTCGACAGTCCAAAAACATTCAGTACTTC

d_call: -
clone_size: -
j_call: TRBJ2-1
v_call: TRBV29-1
cdr3_aa: CSPPWEEYNEQFF
cdr3_nt: TGCAGCCCCCCCTGGGAGGAGTACAATGAGCAGTTCTTC

d_call: TRBD2
clone_size: -
j_call: TRBJ2-3
v_call: TRBV30
cdr3_aa: CAWSVSGIIADTRYF
cdr3_nt: TGTGCCTGGAGTGTTAGCGGGATTATCGCAGATACGCGGTATTTT

d_call: -
clone_size: many
j_call: TRBJ2-7
v_call: TRBV6-1
cdr3_aa: CALEGLSYEQYF
cdr3_nt: TGTGCCCTCGAAGGACTGTCCTACGAGCAGTACTTC

d_call: -
clone_size: many
j_call: TRBJ1-3
v_call: TRBV15
cdr3_aa: CATSRGTGRLSGNTIYF
cdr3_nt: TGTGCCACCAGCAGAGGGACGGGACGGCTGTCAGGAAACACCATATATTTT

d_call: TRBD2
clone_size: many
j_call: TRBJ2-2
v_call: TRBV2
cdr3_aa: CASSPTSGRADGELFF
cdr3_nt: TGTGCCAGCAGCCCGACTAGCGGGAGGGCTGACGGGGAGCTGTTTTTT

d_call: -
clone_size: many
j_call: TRBJ2-3
v_call: TRBV19
cdr3_aa: CASSKLAGDTQYF
cdr3_nt: TGTGCCAGTAGCAAACTAGCCGGAGATACGCAGTATTTT

d_call: TRBD1
clone_size: many
j_call: TRBJ1-6
v_call: TRBV4-1
cdr3_aa: CASSPLTGENSPLHF
cdr3_nt: TGCGCCAGCAGCCCTTTGACAGGGGAGAATTCACCCCTCCACTTT

d_call: -
clone_size: many
j_call: TRBJ2-1
v_call: TRBV6-5
cdr3_aa: CASSYEEFSSYNEQFF
cdr3_nt: TGTGCCAGCAGTTATGAGGAGTTTAGCTCCTACAATGAGCAGTTCTTC

d_call: -
clone_size: many
j_call: TRBJ2-1
v_call: TRBV11-2
cdr3_aa: CASSLGSGTHNEQFF
cdr3_nt: TGTGCCAGCAGCTTAGGTTCCGGGACTCACAATGAGCAGTTCTTC

d_call: TRBD2
clone_size: -
j_call: TRBJ2-1
v_call: TRBV14
cdr3_aa: CASSQLRLAGADEQFF
cdr3_nt: TGTGCCAGCAGCCAATTAAGGCTAGCGGGAGCCGATGAGCAGTTCTTC

d_call: TRBD2
clone_size: -
j_call: TRBJ2-1
v_call: TRBV19
cdr3_aa: CASSWAGEVVAHEQFF
cdr3_nt: TGTGCCAGTAGTTGGGCGGGAGAGGTCGTAGCTCATGAGCAGTTCTTC

d_call: TRBD2
clone_size: many
j_call: TRBJ2-3
v_call: TRBV12-3/TRBV12-4
cdr3_aa: CASSSGGLAGGQYF
cdr3_nt: TGTGCCAGCAGTTCTGGAGGACTAGCGGGGGGGCAGTATTTT

d_call: -
clone_size: many
j_call: TRBJ2-1
v_call: TRBV7-9
cdr3_aa: CASSPQSNEQFF
cdr3_nt: TGTGCCAGCAGCCCACAATCCAATGAGCAGTTCTTC

d_call: TRBD2
clone_size: -
j_call: TRBJ2-3
v_call: TRBV12-3/TRBV12-4
cdr3_aa: CASRPQLAGGRTDTQYF
cdr3_nt: TGTGCCAGCAGACCCCAACTAGCGGGAGGTAGGACAGATACGCAGTATTTT

d_call: -
clone_size: -
j_call: TRBJ1-3
v_call: TRBV21-1
cdr3_aa: CASRDRRVQGDRRTNSGNTIYF
cdr3_nt: TGTGCCAGCAGAGACCGCAGGGTGCAGGGGGATAGAAGGACAAACTCTGGAAACACCATATATTTT

d_call: TRBD2
clone_size: many
j_call: TRBJ2-7
v_call: TRBV7-9
cdr3_aa: CASSLDGGTSVSYEQYF
cdr3_nt: TGTGCCAGCAGCTTAGACGGTGGGACTAGCGTATCCTACGAGCAGTACTTC

d_call: -
clone_size: many
j_call: TRBJ2-5
v_call: TRBV6-2/TRBV6-3
cdr3_aa: CASSYPSGRFEQETQYF
cdr3_nt: TGTGCCAGCAGTTACCCCTCCGGAAGGTTCGAACAAGAGACCCAGTACTTC

d_call: TRBD2
clone_size: many
j_call: TRBJ2-3
v_call: TRBV24-1
cdr3_aa: CATRGLSSTDTQYF
cdr3_nt: TGTGCCACCAGGGGACTATCCAGCACAGATACGCAGTATTTT

d_call: TRBD2
clone_size: few
j_call: TRBJ2-1
v_call: TRBV5-6
cdr3_aa: CASSSSGLAVTYNEQFF
cdr3_nt: TGTGCCAGCAGCTCTTCGGGACTAGCGGTAACCTACAATGAGCAGTTCTTC

d_call: -
clone_size: many
j_call: TRBJ1-1
v_call: TRBV9
cdr3_aa: CASSPAKYTEAFF
cdr3_nt: TGTGCCAGCAGCCCGGCGAAGTACACTGAAGCTTTCTTT

d_call: -
clone_size: many
j_call: TRBJ1-1
v_call: TRBV30
cdr3_aa: CAWSYRSNTEAFF
cdr3_nt: TGTGCCTGGAGTTACAGGTCGAACACTGAAGCTTTCTTT

d_call: -
clone_size: many
j_call: TRBJ2-7
v_call: TRBV4-3
cdr3_aa: CASSRDRNYEQYF
cdr3_nt: TGCGCCAGCAGCCGAGACAGAAACTACGAGCAGTACTTC

d_call: -
clone_size: many
j_call: TRBJ2-5
v_call: TRBV6-2/TRBV6-3
cdr3_aa: CASSYFGGRETQYF
cdr3_nt: TGTGCCAGCAGTTACTTCGGGGGTCGAGAGACCCAGTACTTC

d_call: -
clone_size: few
j_call: TRBJ2-2
v_call: TRBV4-1
cdr3_aa: CASSQSPSSGELFF
cdr3_nt: TGCGCCAGCAGCCAAAGTCCATCTAGCGGGGAGCTGTTTTTT

d_call: TRBD1
clone_size: many
j_call: TRBJ1-2
v_call: TRBV27
cdr3_aa: CASSPGTGNYGYTF
cdr3_nt: TGTGCCAGCAGTCCGGGGACAGGCAACTATGGCTACACCTTC

d_call: TRBD2
clone_size: many
j_call: TRBJ2-7
v_call: TRBV7-9
cdr3_aa: CASSLGLASEQYF
cdr3_nt: TGTGCCAGCAGCTTGGGACTAGCTAGCGAGCAGTACTTC

d_call: TRBD2
clone_size: many
j_call: TRBJ2-1
v_call: TRBV7-9
cdr3_aa: CASSSPLSGRPYNEQFF
cdr3_nt: TGTGCCAGCAGCTCCCCCTTGAGCGGGAGGCCCTACAATGAGCAGTTCTTC

d_call: TRBD1
clone_size: -
j_call: TRBJ2-1
v_call: TRBV28
cdr3_aa: CASSLGTDYNEQFF
cdr3_nt: TGTGCCAGCAGTTTAGGGACAGATTACAATGAGCAGTTCTTC

d_call: -
clone_size: many
j_call: TRBJ1-1
v_call: TRBV9
cdr3_aa: CASSLSPRDTEAFF
cdr3_nt: TGTGCCAGCAGCCTCAGTCCCAGGGACACTGAAGCTTTCTTT

d_call: -
clone_size: many
j_call: TRBJ2-5
v_call: TRBV19
cdr3_aa: CASSIMGAETQYF
cdr3_nt: TGTGCCAGTAGTATTATGGGCGCCGAGACCCAGTACTTC

d_call: -
clone_size: -
j_call: TRBJ1-1
v_call: TRBV7-6
cdr3_aa: CASSLTSGWGMNGNTEAFF
cdr3_nt: TGTGCCAGCAGCTTAACCTCCGGGTGGGGGATGAACGGGAACACTGAAGCTTTCTTT

d_call: TRBD1
clone_size: many
j_call: TRBJ1-1
v_call: TRBV10-1
cdr3_aa: CASSEPPGTANPLTEAFF
cdr3_nt: TGCGCCAGCAGTGAACCCCCAGGGACAGCTAACCCCCTCACTGAAGCTTTCTTT

d_call: TRBD1
clone_size: many
j_call: TRBJ2-2
v_call: TRBV7-6
cdr3_aa: CASSLTGGPFRTGELFF
cdr3_nt: TGTGCCAGCAGCCTGACAGGGGGCCCTTTCCGTACCGGGGAGCTGTTTTTT

d_call: -
clone_size: many
j_call: TRBJ2-3
v_call: TRBV11-3
cdr3_aa: CASSPRHGTSTDTQYF
cdr3_nt: TGTGCCAGCAGCCCTCGGCACGGGACTAGCACAGATACGCAGTATTTT

d_call: -
clone_size: few
j_call: TRBJ2-7
v_call: TRBV24-1
cdr3_aa: CATSDRSSYEQYF
cdr3_nt: TGTGCCACCAGTGATCGGTCATCCTACGAGCAGTACTTC

d_call: TRBD2
clone_size: many
j_call: TRBJ2-7
v_call: TRBV5-5
cdr3_aa: CASGEGLAPYEQYF
cdr3_nt: TGTGCCAGTGGGGAGGGACTAGCTCCCTACGAGCAGTACTTC

d_call: -
clone_size: many
j_call: TRBJ1-1
v_call: TRBV2
cdr3_aa: CASSEASWPTITNTEAFF
cdr3_nt: TGTGCCAGCAGTGAAGCTTCCTGGCCGACAATCACGAACACTGAAGCTTTCTTT

d_call: TRBD2
clone_size: many
j_call: TRBJ2-3
v_call: TRBV7-7
cdr3_aa: CASSRTSGSTDTQYF
cdr3_nt: TGTGCCAGCAGCCGGACTAGCGGAAGCACAGATACGCAGTATTTT

d_call: TRBD2
clone_size: -
j_call: TRBJ2-3
v_call: TRBV20-1
cdr3_aa: CSASLVSGGRDSSDTQYF
cdr3_nt: TGCAGTGCTAGCCTTGTTTCTGGCGGGAGGGATTCGTCGGATACGCAGTATTTT

d_call: -
clone_size: -
j_call: TRBJ2-7
v_call: TRBV20-1
cdr3_aa: CSARTGIFDEQYF
cdr3_nt: TGCAGTGCTAGGACCGGGATTTTCGACGAGCAGTACTTC

d_call: -
clone_size: many
j_call: TRBJ2-5
v_call: TRBV7-8
cdr3_aa: CASSSTGVSETQYF
cdr3_nt: TGTGCCAGCAGCTCTACTGGCGTCTCTGAGACCCAGTACTTC

d_call: -
clone_size: -
j_call: TRBJ2-7
v_call: TRBV27
cdr3_aa: CASSSRAAGGFEQYF
cdr3_nt: TGTGCCAGCAGTTCGAGGGCAGCCGGAGGGTTCGAGCAGTACTTC

d_call: -
clone_size: few
j_call: TRBJ2-7
v_call: TRBV7-9
cdr3_aa: CASSSNSYEQYF
cdr3_nt: TGTGCCAGCAGCTCCAACTCCTACGAGCAGTACTTC

d_call: -
clone_size: many
j_call: TRBJ2-5
v_call: TRBV5-6
cdr3_aa: CASSFLENEGTQYF
cdr3_nt: TGTGCCAGCAGCTTCCTAGAAAACGAAGGGACCCAGTACTTC

d_call: -
clone_size: once
j_call: TRBJ1-3
v_call: TRBV5-6
cdr3_aa: CASSGGWGPSSGNAIYF
cdr3_nt: TGCGCCAGCAGCGGGGGTTGGGGGCCTAGCTCTGGAAACGCCATATATTTT

d_call: -
clone_size: -
j_call: TRBJ1-2
v_call: TRBV18
cdr3_aa: CASSLEVGHYGYTF
cdr3_nt: TGTGCCAGCTCGCTTGAGGTGGGTCACTATGGCTACACCTTC

d_call: -
clone_size: many
j_call: TRBJ2-6
v_call: TRBV7-9
cdr3_aa: CASSLEGFDSSGANVLTF
cdr3_nt: TGTGCCAGCAGCTTAGAAGGATTTGACAGCTCTGGGGCCAACGTCCTGACTTTC